This T cell receptor (beta chain) came from a study of CD8+ T cells in alopecia areata. Study context: Tofacitinib therapy took 6 to 18 months; 6 months off drug came after. General observations from the study: Sequence data from scalp samples additionally include resident alphabeta T cells of normal skin.

cDNA reverse transcribed from extracted RNA served as the sequencing template. Measured with immunoSEQ multiplex PCR; TCRdb has only the in-frame clones, and not every one. The table lists hundreds of thousands of clones, 67% of them singletons. About this clone itself: The antigen is undetermined.

From alopecia areata patients, lesional scalp punch biopsies and peripheral blood were collected. Between the trimmed V and J ends, which lost 0 bases and 0 bases, there was a span of 4 bases. CDR1 and CDR2 (germline): SGHNT, YYREEE (reference sequence). This CDR3 contains 15 residues. The sequence came from a human donor with alopecia areata. The chain joins TRBV5-4 to TRBJ1-6; D is unclear. The sample consisted of CD4+ T cells sorted from blood, taken at week 0. CDR3 sequence: CASSLVGSYNSPLHF. CDR3 DNA sequence: TGTGCCAGCAGCTTGGTGGGCTCCTATAATTCACCCCTCCACTTT.